The 30 T cell receptor beta chains in this list originate from one sample, sequenced in a study of blood T cells in healthy people across ages. It was with a sample-barcoded 5' primer and a J-beta primer mix that a second PCR of about 6 to 12 cycles was run. Each CDR3 protein gets one entry after TCRdb re-called the 5' RACE reads with MiXCR. The table has about 1.4 million distinct CDR3 sequences, roughly 59% seen once; the top ten hold over 5.5%. Sequencing was carried out using blood. These receptors all come from a man aged 18 to 30 in good health.

The V gene is TRBV9, the J gene TRBJ2-7; 7 bases match TRBD2. The CDR3 contains 15 residues. Trimming removed 1 base from V and 4 bases from J; junction bases left unmatched: 8. The germline CDR1 and CDR2 sequences are SGDLS and YYNGEE. The CDR3 nucleotides read TGTGCCAGCAGCGTACTAAGCGGGAAGTCGTACGAGCAGTACTTC. Residues: CASSVLSGKSYEQYF.

This clonotype was seen a few times. The chain employs TRBV20-1 and TRBJ2-7; 9 nucleotides agree with TRBD2. This CDR3 has 16 residues. Germline lookup yields CDR1 DFQATT and CDR2 SNEGSKA (reference sequence). The V segment lost 4 bases and the J segment 5 bases; nucleotides outside the gene matches: 15. The CDR3 DNA reads TGCAGTGCTACTCTGGACCGAGGCGGGAGGGCCGACGAGCAGTACTTC. Protein sequence: CSATLDRGGRADEQYF.

V usage is TRBV28 and J usage is TRBJ2-7, with 7 bases identical to TRBD2. Looked up from germline, CDR1 is MDHEN and CDR2 is SYDVKM. J gave up 7 bases and V 7 bases, and 16 bases lay outside the gene matches. The CDR3 totals 15 residues. The CDR3 reads CASTPPGGSPFEQYF. The DNA for the CDR3 is TGTGCCAGCACCCCACCGGGCGGGAGTCCTTTTGAGCAGTACTTC.

This clonotype was observed a handful of times. The CDR3 sequence: CASSQDRQGAGEQYF. CDR3 nucleotides: TGCGCCAGCAGCCAAGATCGACAGGGGGCGGGGGAGCAGTACTTC. The chain links TRBV4-3 to TRBJ2-7; 10 bases are shared with TRBD1. The CDR3 has 15 amino acids. Trimming took 0 bases from V and 7 from J; bases not matched to a gene: 6. From germline, CDR1 is LGHNA and CDR2 YSLEER.

The chain has TRBV27 and TRBJ2-3; D gene ambiguous. V shed 7 bases and J shed 0 bases, with 14 bases lying between them. The CDR3 extends over 15 amino acids. CDR1 is MNHEY, CDR2 SMNVEV, per germline (reference sequence). CDR3 sequence reads: CASTPDRSSTDTQYF. The CDR3 DNA sequence: TGTGCCAGCACCCCCGACCGCTCTAGCACAGATACGCAGTATTTT.

The chain couples TRBV20-1 to TRBJ1-1, with unresolved D. Germline CDR1 and CDR2: DFQATT and SNEGSKA (reference sequence). This CDR3 has 12 residues. V lost 6 bases and J lost 5, with 13 bases in between. CDR3 loop: CSAAPRVTEAFF. As DNA, the CDR3 is TGCAGTGCAGCCCCCAGAGTGACTGAAGCTTTCTTT.

The chain joins TRBV27 to TRBJ1-2; 8 bases are a match to TRBD1. Germline lookup yields CDR1 MNHEY and CDR2 SMNVEV (reference sequence). After removal of 0 bases from V and 2 bases from J, the junction contained 8 bases not matched to a gene. The CDR3 runs 17 residues. DNA of the CDR3: TGTGCCAGCAGTTTATCCCAGGCGCCAGGGGGCAACTATGGCTACACCTTC. Residues: CASSLSQAPGGNYGYTF.

The V gene is TRBV4-3, the J gene TRBJ1-2, with 7 bases aligning to TRBD1. The CDR3 loop spans 13 amino acids. Unmatched junction bases numbered 4, after V lost 1 base and J lost 8 bases. CDR1 and CDR2 from the germline V gene are LGHNA and YSLEER. CDR3 coding DNA: TGCGCCAGCAGCCAAGGGTCAGGGGGAGGCTACACCTTC. Protein product: CASSQGSGGGYTF.

This clonotype has only a few counts. The chain combines TRBV12-3 or TRBV12-4 with TRBJ2-4; TRBD2 matches 13 bases. V lost 5 bases and J lost 2; bases outside the gene matches: 6. This CDR3 region has 17 residues. The chain's CDR3 is CASSGTSGGASKNIQYF. CDR3 coding DNA: TGTGCCAGCAGTGGAACTAGCGGGGGGGCTTCCAAAAACATTCAGTACTTC.

The chain uses TRBV4-3 and TRBJ1-4, with no clear D. CDR3 length equals 18 residues. CDR1 and CDR2 from the germline V gene are LGHNA and YSLEER. Trimming removed 0 bases at V and 0 bases at J, with 14 bases between. The CDR3 coding sequence is TGCGCCAGCAGCCAAGATGGAGGGAGGAGGACAACTAATGAAAAACTGTTTTTT. It yields the protein CASSQDGGRRTTNEKLFF.

This clonotype turned up a few times. V usage is TRBV24-1 and J usage is TRBJ2-2; D ambiguous. Trimming pared 0 bases from V and 8 bases from J, leaving 9 bases between. Germline V gene sequence: CDR1 KGHDR, CDR2 SFDVKD. The length of the CDR3 is 14 residues. The CDR3 spells CATSDLTPRGELFF. The CDR3 DNA follows: TGTGCCACCAGTGATTTGACACCCAGAGGGGAGCTGTTTTTT.

The chain recombines TRBV25-1 with TRBJ1-1; D is unclear. Deletions cut 0 bases from V and 7 bases from J, with 9 bases between. Germline V gene sequence: CDR1 MGHDK, CDR2 SYGVNS. This CDR3 is built from 13 residues. This chain's CDR3 is CASSEYIASEAFF. For the CDR3, the DNA is TGTGCCAGCAGTGAATATATTGCCAGTGAAGCTTTCTTT.

The chain recombines TRBV7-9 with TRBJ2-7, with 7 bases matching TRBD1. The ends lost 5 bases at V and 5 bases at J; junction bases unmatched: 12. The CDR3 length is 15 residues. Per germline, CDR1 SEHNR and CDR2 FQNEAQ (reference sequence). For the CDR3, the DNA is TGTGCCAGCAGCCCTACCCAGACAGGGCTCGACGAGCAGTACTTC. Protein: CASSPTQTGLDEQYF.

The genes are TRBV21-1 and TRBJ1-1; TRBD1, as called in the table, went unchecked against the DNA. TRBV21-1 is designated a pseudogene. This CDR3 has 17 amino acids. This CDR3 is CASSSRTGQSMNTEAFF. The CDR3 bases are TGTGCCAGCAGCAGCCGGACAGGGCAATCCATGAACACTGAAGCTTTCTTT.

The chain uses TRBV27 and TRBJ2-5, with D tentatively TRBD1 (6 bases). With the DNA end fitting TRBJ2-7 better, the J assignment may be wrong. This CDR3 has 16 residues. Per germline, CDR1 MNHEY and CDR2 SMNVEV (reference sequence). The DNA of the CDR3 is TGTGCCAGCAGTCCACCGGGACACCTTTCAGACTACGAGCAGTACTTC. It codes for CASSPPGHLSDYEQYF.

J is TRBJ1-5 and V is TRBV5-1; unclear D gene. The CDR3 is 14 residues long. Germline CDR1 and CDR2: SGHRS and YFSETQ. Trimming took off 4 bases at V and 4 bases at J, with 12 bases between the two ends. The CDR3 sequence is CASSRGGENQPQHF. CDR3 DNA sequence: TGCGCCAGCAGCCGGGGTGGAGAGAATCAGCCCCAGCATTTT.

The V gene is TRBV20-1, the J gene TRBJ2-7; 7 bases are shared with TRBD2. The trim removed 0 bases at V and 1 base at J, leaving 9 bases unmatched. CDR1 and CDR2 from the germline V gene are DFQATT and SNEGSKA (reference sequence). This CDR3 spans 16 amino acids. In nucleotides, the CDR3 is TGCAGTGCTAGAGATCTAGCTAGCGGACTATCCTACGAGCAGTACTTC. Translated, it gives CSARDLASGLSYEQYF.

CDR3 DNA: TGTGCCAGCAAGGGGGCACAAAATGAGCAGTTCTTC. Translated: CASKGAQNEQFF. This chain uses TRBV6-2 or TRBV6-3 with TRBJ2-1, with 7 bases aligning to TRBD1. The V gene end was trimmed by 7 bases and the J gene end by 7 bases; junction bases not matched to a gene: 4. The CDR3 extends over 12 amino acids. Germline CDR1 and CDR2: MNHEY and SVGEGT.

The V gene is TRBV9, the J gene TRBJ2-5; 8 bases align to TRBD2. CDR3 length: 15 residues. Unmatched junction bases numbered 8, after V lost 4 bases and J lost 3 bases. CDR1 is SGDLS, CDR2 YYNGEE, per germline. The CDR3 spells CASSKTSAREETQYF. Here the CDR3 DNA reads TGTGCCAGCAGCAAGACTAGCGCACGGGAAGAGACCCAGTACTTC.

The chain is built from TRBV4-2 and TRBJ2-5, with D maybe TRBD2 (6 bases). The tail of the sequence fits TRBJ2-7 better, so the J call may be wrong. The V gene's germline CDR1 is LGHNA and CDR2 YNFKEQ. The CDR3 totals 17 residues. CDR3 loop: CASSQDLSGRPSYEQYF. The CDR3, as DNA: TGTGCCAGCAGCCAAGATCTCTCCGGGAGACCCTCCTACGAGCAGTACTTC.

The rearrangement uses TRBV6-6 and TRBJ1-2; D gene ambiguous. Looked up from germline, CDR1 is MNHNY and CDR2 is SVGAGI (reference sequence). The CDR3 is 12 amino acids. Trimming left V 6 bases short and J 8 bases short, with 13 bases between. The CDR3, as DNA: TGTGCCAGCAGCTTGGGTCAGGAGGGCTACACCTTC. It translates to CASSLGQEGYTF.

The gene calls are TRBV20-1 and TRBJ2-5; D is possibly TRBD2 (6 bases). V lost 0 bases and J lost 0, with 11 bases in between. This CDR3 is 15 amino acids long. In germline, CDR1 is DFQATT, CDR2 SNEGSKA (reference sequence). The CDR3 bases are TGCAGTGCTAGAGATAAGCGGGTCTACCAAGAGACCCAGTACTTC. This codes for CSARDKRVYQETQYF.

Concerning this clonotype: At one end, the junction sequence differs from germline, possibly due to a read error. The gene calls are TRBV20-1 and TRBJ2-3; the match to TRBD1 covers 7 bases. Germline V gene data show CDR1 as DFQATT and CDR2 as SNEGSKA (reference sequence). This CDR3 contains 14 residues. In nucleotides, the CDR3 is TGCAGTGCTAGAGCGGGACAGATCACAGATACGCGGTATTTT. Protein sequence: CSARAGQITDTRYF.

V usage is TRBV3-1 and J usage is TRBJ1-1; D is possibly TRBD1 (5 bases). CDR3 size: 16 residues. V lost 0 bases and J lost 1, with 12 bases in between. Germline V gene sequence: CDR1 LGHDT, CDR2 YNNKEL (reference sequence). CDR3: CASSQDAGVRNTEAFF. The CDR3, as DNA: TGTGCCAGCAGCCAAGATGCGGGGGTGAGGAACACTGAAGCTTTCTTT.

Comments on this clonotype: Relative to the germline gene, one junction end is altered; a read error may explain this. This chain links TRBV11-2 with TRBJ2-4, with 7 nucleotides matching TRBD2. TRBJ2-7 matches the DNA end more closely, so the J call is doubtful. This CDR3 is 19 amino acids long. Germline V gene lookup returns CDR1 SGHAT and CDR2 FQNNGV. The CDR3 spells CASSLEVGIGEGVSDEQYF. For the CDR3, the DNA is TGTGCCAGCAGCTTAGAGGTTGGGATCGGGGAGGGAGTCTCCGACGAGCAGTACTTC.

The chain has TRBV4-2 and TRBJ2-7; tentatively, D is TRBD2 (5 bases). The CDR3 runs 12 residues. Trimming pared 0 bases from V and 10 bases from J, leaving 10 bases between. Germline V gene data show CDR1 as LGHNA and CDR2 as YNFKEQ. The CDR3 DNA reads as TGTGCCAGCAGCCAAGATACCGGGGTACAGTACTTC. Translation gives CASSQDTGVQYF.

The V call is TRBV15, the J call TRBJ2-5, with D uncertain. This CDR3 has 13 amino acids. V was trimmed by 0 bases and J by 11 bases, leaving 13 bases between them. Germline assignment: CDR1 LNHNV and CDR2 YYDKDF (reference sequence). The CDR3 DNA reads as TGTGCCACCAGCAGAGATCGATACTATGAGCAGTACTTC. It specifies CATSRDRYYEQYF.

In nucleotides, the CDR3 is TGTGCCAGCAGTTTAGGGCCCGATAAAGAGACCCAGTACTTC. It is translated as CASSLGPDKETQYF. V is TRBV27 and J is TRBJ2-5, with D unresolved. Trimming removed 2 bases from V and 3 bases from J, with 10 bases in between. Germline V gives CDR1 MNHEY, CDR2 SMNVEV (reference sequence). This CDR3 is 14 amino acids long.

A note on this clonotype: Just one base apart from a much larger clone, this may be a read error. V usage is TRBV29-1 and J usage is TRBJ2-5, with 11 positions matching TRBD2. This CDR3 is 14 amino acids long. Germline values: CDR1 SQVTM, CDR2 ANQGSEA. V dropped 7 bases and J dropped 2; count of bases not matched to a gene: 6. The CDR3 DNA sequence: TGCAGCGATGAGCTAGCGGGGGGACAAGAGACCCAGTACTTC. Translated: CSDELAGGQETQYF.

Only one count was recorded for this clonotype. J is TRBJ1-2 and V is TRBV6-1, with D perhaps TRBD1 (6 bases). Between the trimmed V and J ends, which lost 7 bases and 5 bases, there was a span of 14 bases. CDR3 length: 13 residues. The germline CDR1 and CDR2 sequences are MNHNS and SASEGT. CDR3 sequence: CASMSGVLYGYTF. The CDR3, as DNA: TGTGCCAGCATGTCAGGGGTTCTTTATGGCTACACCTTC.